The rows below give T cell receptor beta chains drawn from one sample of a study of cytomegalovirus exposure and HLA in healthy donors. Only in-frame clones appear in the TCRdb table, and some are missing; sequencing was by immunoSEQ multiplex PCR. The sample includes 140,000 or so clones, 87% of them seen just once. The sample comprised PBMCs. The receptors stem from a man aged 18 to 30 in good health and CMV-seropositive. The CDR3 runs from the conserved cysteine through the conserved F or W. A D gene is named only where the DNA matches it firmly. The size entry is marked missing in some rows and otherwise reads once, few, many or a size class.

v_call: TRBV25-1; d_call: NA; j_call: TRBJ2-1; clone_size: NA; cdr3_nt: TGTGCCAGCAGTGAATGGAGGGGACTGGGCAATGAGCAGTTCTTC; cdr3_aa: CASSEWRGLGNEQFF
v_call: TRBV9; d_call: NA; j_call: TRBJ1-2; clone_size: NA; cdr3_nt: TGTGCCAGCAGCTCCGGGACGGACAGAGCTTATGGCTACACCTTC; cdr3_aa: CASSSGTDRAYGYTF
v_call: TRBV5-1; d_call: TRBD1; j_call: TRBJ2-1; clone_size: NA; cdr3_nt: TGCGCCAGCAGCTTAGGGACAGGGGGAATAAATGAGCAGTTCTTC; cdr3_aa: CASSLGTGGINEQFF
v_call: TRBV30; d_call: NA; j_call: TRBJ2-5; clone_size: NA; cdr3_nt: TGTGCCTGGAGTGGACAGTCCCAAGAGACCCAGTACTTC; cdr3_aa: CAWSGQSQETQYF
v_call: TRBV4-1; d_call: TRBD2; j_call: TRBJ2-5; clone_size: NA; cdr3_nt: TGCGCCAGCAGCCATCACGTCGGACTAGCGGGAGAAGAGACCCAGTACTTC; cdr3_aa: CASSHHVGLAGEETQYF
v_call: TRBV28; d_call: NA; j_call: TRBJ2-7; clone_size: NA; cdr3_nt: TGTGCCAGCAGTCCCCTCGAGTCCCTTAGCTCCTACGAGCAGTACTTC; cdr3_aa: CASSPLESLSSYEQYF
v_call: TRBV18; d_call: NA; j_call: TRBJ1-3; clone_size: NA; cdr3_nt: TGTGCCAGCTCACCATGGGGGGACGCTGGAAACACCATATATTTT; cdr3_aa: CASSPWGDAGNTIYF
v_call: TRBV7-8; d_call: TRBD1; j_call: TRBJ1-1; clone_size: NA; cdr3_nt: TGTGCCAGCAGCTTGGACAGGGGGAACACTGAAGCTTTCTTT; cdr3_aa: CASSLDRGNTEAFF
v_call: TRBV7-9; d_call: TRBD1; j_call: TRBJ1-4; clone_size: NA; cdr3_nt: TGTGCCAGCAGCCCAAGACAGGGGACAAATGAAAAACTGTTTTTT; cdr3_aa: CASSPRQGTNEKLFF
v_call: TRBV6-6; d_call: NA; j_call: TRBJ1-1; clone_size: NA; cdr3_nt: TGTGCCAGCAGTTATTCCGACAAGACTGAAGCTTTCTTT; cdr3_aa: CASSYSDKTEAFF
v_call: TRBV7-2; d_call: NA; j_call: TRBJ1-4; clone_size: NA; cdr3_nt: TGTGCCAGCAGCGTACAAAGGGGGACTAATGAAAAACTGTTTTTT; cdr3_aa: CASSVQRGTNEKLFF
v_call: TRBV6-1; d_call: NA; j_call: TRBJ1-1; clone_size: NA; cdr3_nt: TGTGCCAGCAGCGTGACAGGGAACACTGAAGCTTTCTTT; cdr3_aa: CASSVTGNTEAFF
v_call: TRBV28; d_call: NA; j_call: TRBJ1-4; clone_size: NA; cdr3_nt: TGTGCCAGCAGTCAAATCGGGACTCCTGATGAAAAACTGTTTTTT; cdr3_aa: CASSQIGTPDEKLFF
v_call: TRBV28; d_call: TRBD1; j_call: TRBJ1-2; clone_size: NA; cdr3_nt: TGTGCCAGCAACATTCCGGGACAGGTATCGGCGGGCTACACCTTC; cdr3_aa: CASNIPGQVSAGYTF
v_call: TRBV19; d_call: NA; j_call: TRBJ1-2; clone_size: NA; cdr3_nt: TGTGCCAGTAGTATTGGGGGGGGCCCCTCGGCGAACTATGGCTACACCTTC; cdr3_aa: CASSIGGGPSANYGYTF
v_call: TRBV18; d_call: TRBD2; j_call: TRBJ2-1; clone_size: once; cdr3_nt: TGTGCCAGCTCACCTGGACTAGCGTATACAATGGGGCAGTTCTTC; cdr3_aa: CASSPGLAYTMGQFF